These 28 T cell receptor beta chains came from one sample sequenced in a study of response to subunit inactivated influenza vaccine. TCRdb itself ran the RT-PCR reads through MiXCR, one entry per CDR3 protein. The table records about 500,000 distinct CDR3 sequences, more than 15% of them present only once. The sequencing here drew on CD4+ T cells sorted from PBMCs, taken less than 30 months after vaccination. Receptor source: a man aged 45-69 years who received an inactivated influenza vaccine.

Ten or more counts support this clonotype. CDR3 loop: CATSRDRPYEQYF. CDR3 nucleotides: TGTGCCACCAGCAGAGATAGGCCTTACGAGCAGTACTTC. The rearrangement links TRBV15 to TRBJ2-7; D is unresolved. The CDR3 length is 13 residues. Trimming cost V 0 bases and J 4 bases, with 7 bases left between them. Germline lookup yields CDR1 LNHNV and CDR2 YYDKDF (reference sequence).

This clonotype was recorded a few times. The chain carries TRBV7-8 and TRBJ2-5; D is unresolved. Germline CDR1 is SGHVS and CDR2 is FQNEAQ. V lost 0 bases to trimming and J lost 3 bases, with 8 bases between them. The CDR3 loop spans 14 amino acids. CDR3: CASSLAGLEETQYF. CDR3 in DNA: TGTGCCAGCAGCTTAGCCGGGTTGGAAGAGACCCAGTACTTC. The full variable domain, with the rest looked up from reference TRBV7-8 and TRBJ2-5, is GAGVSQSPRYKVAKRGQDVALRCDPISGHVSLFWYQQALGQGPEFLTYFQNEAQLDKSGLPSDRFFAERPEGSVSTLKIQRTQQEDSAVYLCASSLAGLEETQYFGPGTRLLVL.

J is TRBJ1-1 and V is TRBV5-1; 10 bases are a match to TRBD1. Looked up from germline, CDR1 is SGHRS and CDR2 is YFSETQ. The CDR3 has 15 residues. After removal of 4 bases from V and 1 base from J, the junction contained 4 bases not matched to a gene. CDR3 nucleotides: TGCGCCAGCAGCCCCCGGGACAGGGGGAACACTGAAGCTTTCTTT. Its translation: CASSPRDRGNTEAFF.

This clonotype has ten or more counts. The chain couples TRBV4-3 to TRBJ2-7; D is possibly TRBD1 (6 bases). CDR3 length: 13 amino acids. Germline values: CDR1 LGHNA, CDR2 YSLEER. The V end was cut by 0 bases, the J end by 6 bases, with 9 bases between. CDR3 nucleotide sequence: TGCGCCAGCAGCCAAGAGTACAGGGCCGAGCAGTACTTC. This gives the protein CASSQEYRAEQYF.

CDR3 residues: CASSPPRSGAGYTF. The CDR3 bases are TGCGCCAGCAGCCCACCCAGGTCGGGGGCTGGCTACACCTTC. The gene calls are TRBV5-1 and TRBJ1-2, with D possibly TRBD1 on 6 matching bases. Germline loops: CDR1 SGHRS, CDR2 YFSETQ. V dropped 4 bases and J dropped 7 bases, with 17 bases sitting between them. The CDR3 length is 14 residues.

This clonotype was seen a handful of times. This chain uses TRBV7-9 with TRBJ2-2; TRBD1 aligns across 7 bases. This CDR3 contains 15 residues. J was trimmed by 6 bases and V by 6 bases; bases with no gene match: 10. Germline V gene sequence: CDR1 SEHNR, CDR2 FQNEAQ (reference sequence). The CDR3 reads CASRTATGSPGELFF. The DNA of the CDR3 is TGTGCCAGCAGGACCGCGACAGGGTCACCCGGGGAGCTGTTTTTT.

This chain connects TRBV4-1 to TRBJ2-5, with 7 bases lining up with TRBD2. This CDR3 contains 19 residues. Trimming cost V 1 base and J 5 bases; bases outside gene matches: 19. Germline V gene sequence: CDR1 MGHRA, CDR2 YSYEKL. CDR3 loop: CASSQGRTLGLVGGETQYF. In DNA, the CDR3 is TGCGCCAGCAGCCAAGGCCGGACGCTAGGACTAGTGGGGGGGGAGACCCAGTACTTC.

In the case of this clonotype: Likely a read error: the CDR3 ends without its conserved phenylalanine or tryptophan. V usage is TRBV7-2 and J usage is TRBJ2-7; no definite D call. The V gene's germline CDR1 is SGHTA and CDR2 FQGNSA. CDR3 length: 12 residues. V lost 1 base and J 7 bases, leaving 8 bases between the germline ends. CDR3 DNA sequence: TGTGCCAGCAGCTTAGGTTTAAGTGAGCAGTACTCC. It encodes CASSLGLSEQYS.

The V gene is TRBV6-1, the J gene TRBJ1-1; D call uncertain. The CDR3 spans 13 residues. V lost 6 bases and J 0 bases, leaving 8 bases between the germline ends. The germline V gene has CDR1 MNHNS and CDR2 SASEGT. The DNA of the CDR3 is TGTGCCAGCAGGTCCCCTTTGAACACTGAAGCTTTCTTT. Amino acids: CASRSPLNTEAFF.

The chain employs TRBV24-1 and TRBJ2-1, with D possibly being TRBD1 or TRBD2 (6 bases each). Germline V gene data show CDR1 as KGHDR and CDR2 as SFDVKD. Trimming removed 1 base at V and 7 bases at J, with 10 bases between. The CDR3 contains 14 residues. CDR3 loop: CATSDFGGRNEQFF. The CDR3 nucleotides read TGTGCCACCAGTGATTTTGGGGGGCGTAATGAGCAGTTCTTC.

This clonotype was detected a few times. The chain carries TRBV12-3 or TRBV12-4 and TRBJ2-7; TRBD2 is a possible D gene (6 bases). Trimming removed 3 bases from V and 0 bases from J, with 12 bases in between. This CDR3 contains 15 residues. The CDR3 DNA reads as TGTGCCAGCAGTTTCAGACTAGTTGGCTCCTACGAGCAGTACTTC. It specifies CASSFRLVGSYEQYF.

The chain joins TRBV2 to TRBJ1-5; D may be TRBD1 (5 bases). This CDR3 comprises 13 residues. CDR1 is SNHLY and CDR2 is FYNNEI in the germline V gene. V lost 6 bases and J lost 9, with 15 bases in between. CDR3 in DNA: TGTGCCAGCAGCGGGGACCGCGGGGTGCCCCAGCATTTT. Amino acid sequence: CASSGDRGVPQHF.

This clonotype has more than one count but fewer than ten. The chain carries TRBV4-2 and TRBJ2-7; possible D gene TRBD1, 5 bases. Germline V CDR1 and CDR2: LGHNA, YNFKEQ. CDR3 length: 15 amino acids. V lost 1 base to trimming and J lost 5 bases, with 15 bases between them. DNA of the CDR3: TGTGCCAGCAGCCAAGCCCGACAGACCGGGCACGAGCAGTACTTC. Its protein is CASSQARQTGHEQYF.

The chain couples TRBV5-1 to TRBJ1-2; D unresolved. The germline V gene has CDR1 SGHRS and CDR2 YFSETQ. Trimming left V 0 bases short and J 5 bases short, with 8 bases between. The CDR3 is 13 residues long. The CDR3 nucleotides read TGCGCCAGCAGCTTGGGGATAAAATATGGCTACACCTTC. This gives the protein CASSLGIKYGYTF.

This clonotype occurred a few times. The chain uses TRBV3-1 and TRBJ2-2, with no clear D. The CDR3 covers 16 residues. From germline, CDR1 is LGHDT and CDR2 YNNKEL (reference sequence). V was clipped by 1 base and J by 1 base, with 10 bases between them. CDR3 amino acids: CASSQGIGQNTGELFF. The DNA for the CDR3 is TGTGCCAGCAGCCAAGGGATAGGGCAGAACACCGGGGAGCTGTTTTTT. Variable domain in full (rest from reference TRBV3-1 and TRBJ2-2): DTAVSQTPKYLVTQMGNDKSIKCEQNLGHDTMYWYKQDSKKFLKIMFSYNNKELIINETVPNRFSPKSPDKAHLNLHINSLELGDSAVYFCASSQGIGQNTGELFFGEGSRLTVL.

This clonotype was counted at least ten times. The chain carries TRBV7-2 and TRBJ1-6; no clear D gene. The V end lost 10 bases, the J end lost 7 bases, and 17 bases lay between the germline ends. CDR1 and CDR2 (germline): SGHTA, FQGNSA. The CDR3 loop spans 14 amino acids. The CDR3 nucleotides read TGTGCCACCACGTCGTCAGTGGGGAATTCACCCCTCCACTTT. This codes for CATTSSVGNSPLHF.

The chain is built from TRBV5-1 and TRBJ2-2; the D gene is possibly TRBD2 (5 bases). With 0 bases removed from V and 1 base from J, the gap between germline ends came to 13 bases. CDR1 and CDR2 (germline): SGHRS, YFSETQ. The CDR3 covers 17 residues. CDR3: CASSLASRSGNTGELFF. CDR3 in DNA: TGCGCCAGCAGCTTGGCGAGTAGGAGCGGGAACACCGGGGAGCTGTTTTTT.

The rearrangement joins TRBV20-1 to TRBJ1-2; 7 bases align to TRBD1. V was pared by 6 bases and J by 2 bases, with 9 bases of the junction left unmatched. The germline V gene has CDR1 DFQATT and CDR2 SNEGSKA (reference sequence). This CDR3 is 14 amino acids long. The CDR3 DNA reads as TGCAGTGCAAATCCGGGACAGAGAAACTATGGCTACACCTTC. It yields the protein CSANPGQRNYGYTF.

The chain couples TRBV10-3 to TRBJ2-1; 8 bases line up with TRBD2. This CDR3 has 16 residues. V gave up 4 bases and J gave up 0 bases; unmatched junction bases: 5. Looked up from germline, CDR1 is ENHRY and CDR2 is SYGVKD. CDR3 DNA: TGTGCCATCAGTGGAGGGAGCGGGAGCTCCTACAATGAGCAGTTCTTC. It encodes CAISGGSGSSYNEQFF.

This clonotype was picked up a small number of times. The rearrangement uses TRBV7-2 and TRBJ2-5; D possibly corresponds to TRBD2 (5 bases). The germline V gene encodes CDR1 SGHTA and CDR2 FQGNSA. V lost 5 bases to trimming and J lost 8 bases, with 18 bases between them. The CDR3 extends over 14 amino acids. Written as DNA, the CDR3 is TGTGCCAGCAGCAATGACGATACTCGGGGTACCCAGTACTTC. Its translation: CASSNDDTRGTQYF.

The chain has TRBV5-1 and TRBJ1-1; TRBD1 aligns across 8 bases. The germline CDR1 and CDR2 sequences are SGHRS and YFSETQ. The CDR3 sequence is 15 residues long. The V gene end was trimmed by 6 bases and the J gene end by 3 bases; junction bases not matched to a gene: 10. CDR3: CASTFSGTGDTEAFF. The CDR3 DNA follows: TGCGCCAGCACCTTTTCCGGGACAGGAGACACTGAAGCTTTCTTT.

V gene TRBV7-9 combines with J gene TRBJ2-2; TRBD1 might be the D (7 bases). CDR1 and CDR2 from the germline V gene are SEHNR and FQNEAQ (reference sequence). This CDR3 contains 16 residues. V lost 5 bases to trimming and J lost 7 bases, with 20 bases between them. The CDR3 coding sequence is TGTGCCAGCAGCCGACGATTACACAGGGGAGGCGGGGAGCTGTTTTTT. Encoded protein: CASSRRLHRGGGELFF. Full variable domain (rest looked up from reference TRBV7-9 and TRBJ2-2): DTGVSQNPRHKITKRGQNVTFRCDPISEHNRLYWYRQTLGQGPEFLTYFQNEAQLEKSRLLSDRFSAERPKGSFSTLEIQRTEQGDSAMYLCASSRRLHRGGGELFFGEGSRLTVL.

This clonotype was counted ten times or more. V is TRBV3-1 and J is TRBJ2-7; D gene ambiguous. Germline-derived CDR1 and CDR2 are LGHDT and YNNKEL (reference sequence). CDR3 size: 13 residues. Trimming removed 4 bases at V and 0 bases at J, with 7 bases between. CDR3 sequence (DNA): TGTGCCAGCAGCCCCCGGAGCTCCTACGAGCAGTACTTC. Amino acid sequence: CASSPRSSYEQYF.

Of note for this clonotype: Its ends do not fully match the called genes, so a read error is possible. The chain couples TRBV2 to TRBJ2-3; the D is unclear. There are 14 residues in the CDR3. The germline V gene has CDR1 SNHLY and CDR2 FYNNEI. CDR3 sequence reads: CACSVGGFTDTQYF. The DNA for the CDR3 is TGTGCCTGCAGTGTTGGTGGATTCACAGATACGCAGTATTTT.

This clonotype was counted ten times or more. The rearrangement joins TRBV5-1 to TRBJ2-3; a possible D gene is TRBD2 (6 bases). Trimming removed 2 bases at V and 3 bases at J, with 16 bases between. This CDR3 is built from 16 residues. Germline V CDR1 and CDR2: SGHRS, YFSETQ. The CDR3 DNA reads TGCGCCAGCAGCTTCGGGGGTTCCTGGCTGACAGATACGCAGTATTTT. It is translated as CASSFGGSWLTDTQYF.

This clonotype was seen repeatedly, ten times or more. The rearrangement uses TRBV5-1 and TRBJ1-4; D gene uncertain. The ends were cut back, 4 bases at V and 4 bases at J, with 14 bases in the middle. Germline V gives CDR1 SGHRS, CDR2 YFSETQ. This CDR3 comprises 15 residues. The CDR3 DNA reads TGCGCCAGCAGCCTGGGAGGGCAGCTTAATGAAAAACTGTTTTTT. Its protein product is CASSLGGQLNEKLFF.

This chain uses TRBV19 with TRBJ2-7; D not resolved. Looked up from germline, CDR1 is LNHDA and CDR2 is SQIVND (reference sequence). Between the trimmed V and J ends, which lost 5 bases and 6 bases, there was a span of 2 bases. The CDR3 consists of 9 residues. This CDR3 reads CASSPEQYF. The CDR3 DNA sequence: TGTGCCAGTAGTCCCGAGCAGTACTTC.

This chain joins TRBV20-1 and TRBJ1-2; D might be TRBD1 (5 bases). The V gene lost 6 bases and the J gene lost 2 bases, with 13 bases spanning the gap. Per germline, CDR1 DFQATT and CDR2 SNEGSKA (reference sequence). The length of the CDR3 is 13 residues. CDR3 region: CSAPGTPNYGYTF. DNA of the CDR3: TGCAGTGCCCCCGGGACGCCCAACTATGGCTACACCTTC.